One sample yielded the 14 T cell receptor beta chains listed below, sequenced in a study of shared clonotypes between healthy human individuals (dated by TCRdb to about 2020). The library was obtained by the immunoSEQ multiplex PCR assay. TCRdb provides this immuneACCESS table in a form limited to in-frame rearrangements. Some clones are lacking; in checked studies, under half of them reflect an unresolved V gene, and why the rest are absent is not known. The sample yields 2 million to 2.5 million clones; over 85% were counted once. The ten largest clones represent under 0.45% of the sample. The sequenced material came from naive CD4+ T cells from PBMCs. This sample's cell subset or site label indicates: CD45RA+ positively selected. The source is a man aged 18 to 29 in good health. Some clones in this sample may be carry-over from other donors' samples.

A remark on this clone: One end of the junction fails to match germline, which may point to a read error. V is TRBV11-3 and J is TRBJ2-7, with D uncertain. Germline V gives CDR1 SGHNT, CDR2 YENEEA. This CDR3 region has 12 residues. CDR3 coding DNA: TGTGCCAGCAGCCTAGACCCCTACGAGCAGTACTTC. Protein: CASSLDPYEQYF.

This rearrangement joins TRBV15 to TRBJ2-7; unclear D gene. Germline lookup yields CDR1 LNHNV and CDR2 YYDKDF (reference sequence). This CDR3 has 15 residues. Trimming pared 7 bases from V and 3 bases from J, leaving 19 bases between. The chain's CDR3 is CATKSGGRVDYEQYF. CDR3 DNA sequence: TGTGCCACCAAGTCGGGTGGCCGGGTGGACTACGAGCAGTACTTC.

The chain couples TRBV15 to TRBJ2-1; 7 nucleotides align to TRBD2. The V gene's germline CDR1 is LNHNV and CDR2 YYDKDF (reference sequence). The CDR3 covers 15 residues. With V trimmed by 3 bases and J by 2 bases, 4 bases remained unmatched. The CDR3 DNA is TGTGCCACCAGCAGGAGGCGGGAGACCTACAATGAGCAGTTCTTC. Amino acid sequence: CATSRRRETYNEQFF.

V gene TRBV6-5 combines with J gene TRBJ2-1; 8 bases agree with TRBD2. The CDR3 runs 14 residues. V gave up 10 bases and J gave up 4 bases; unmatched junction bases: 9. CDR1 is MNHEY and CDR2 is SVGAGI in the germline V gene. The DNA for the CDR3 is TGTGCCACCACTCCTCGGGGGGGGTACAATGAGCAGTTCTTC. This encodes CATTPRGGYNEQFF.

The chain employs TRBV7-8 and TRBJ2-3; D remains unclear. V lost 4 bases to trimming and J lost 0 bases, with 14 bases between them. The CDR3 consists of 16 residues. The germline V gene has CDR1 SGHVS and CDR2 FQNEAQ. CDR3 amino acids: CASSSPGALSTDTQYF. CDR3 in DNA: TGTGCCAGCAGCTCCCCCGGAGCACTTAGCACAGATACGCAGTATTTT.

This chain links TRBV4-1 with TRBJ2-1; D ambiguous. The CDR3 contains 17 residues. Germline loops: CDR1 MGHRA, CDR2 YSYEKL. Between the trimmed V and J ends, which lost 0 bases and 4 bases, there was a span of 16 bases. The CDR3 region has the DNA TGCGCCAGCAGCCAAGATGGGGTGGCGGTCGCATACAATGAGCAGTTCTTC. This translates into CASSQDGVAVAYNEQFF.

This clone was seen once. The same CDR3 is also encoded by other DNA sequences in this sample. The chain combines TRBV6-5 with TRBJ2-7; D may be TRBD1 (6 bases). Trimming removed 0 bases at V and 0 bases at J, with 9 bases between. CDR1 is MNHEY, CDR2 SVGAGI, per germline. CDR3 length: 15 amino acids. CDR3 nucleotides: TGTGCCAGCAGTTACTCCCAGGGGCCCTCCTACGAGCAGTACTTC. Translation gives CASSYSQGPSYEQYF.

The chain joins TRBV5-1 to TRBJ2-5; 7 bases agree with TRBD2. The V and J ends lost 3 bases and 6 bases, in that order; junction bases with no gene match: 11. Germline V CDR1 and CDR2: SGHRS, YFSETQ. The CDR3 is made up of 15 amino acids. The CDR3 DNA follows: TGCGCCAGCAGCTGGACCTGGGAGGGGCTGAAGACCCAGTACTTC. Translated, it gives CASSWTWEGLKTQYF.

V and J are TRBV11-2 and TRBJ2-7; 7 nucleotides match TRBD1. V lost 0 bases, J lost 3 bases, and 20 bases stayed unmatched. The CDR3 is 20 residues long. Germline CDR1 SGHAT, CDR2 FQNNGV. CDR3 loop: CASSLDGVSRSLPGGYEQYF. In nucleotides, the CDR3 is TGTGCCAGCAGCTTAGATGGGGTTAGTCGGTCATTGCCAGGGGGCTACGAGCAGTACTTC.

The chain links TRBV5-4 to TRBJ1-1, with 8 bases fitting TRBD1. This CDR3 comprises 15 residues. Trimming took 4 bases from V and 1 from J; bases not matched to a gene: 6. CDR1 is SGHNT, CDR2 YYREEE, per germline (reference sequence). DNA of the CDR3: TGTGCCAGCAGCGGGTGGGACAGGAGGAACACTGAAGCTTTCTTT. Translating gives CASSGWDRRNTEAFF. Full variable domain (missing parts from reference TRBV5-4 and TRBJ1-1): ETGVTQSPTHLIKTRGQQVTLRCSSQSGHNTVSWYQQALGQGPQFIFQYYREEENGRGNFPPRFSGLQFPNYSSELNVNALELDDSALYLCASSGWDRRNTEAFFGQGTRLTVV.

About this clone itself: The same CDR3 arises from other DNA sequences in this sample as well. The chain employs TRBV9 and TRBJ2-7, with D unclear. CDR3 length: 14 amino acids. CDR1 and CDR2 (germline): SGDLS, YYNGEE. Trimming took 0 bases from V and 3 from J, leaving 10 bases between them. CDR3 region: CASSVGTAYYEQYF. DNA for the CDR3: TGTGCCAGCAGCGTAGGGACGGCCTACTACGAGCAGTACTTC.

The count of this clone is one. This chain links TRBV9 with TRBJ2-2, with D uncertain. Trimming stripped 0 bases from V and 6 bases from J, with 6 bases between. The germline CDR1 and CDR2 sequences are SGDLS and YYNGEE. The CDR3 totals 13 residues. CDR3 amino acids: CASSVGFAGELFF. The CDR3 DNA sequence: TGTGCCAGCAGCGTAGGTTTCGCCGGGGAGCTGTTTTTT. Based on the CDR3 plus reference TRBV9 and TRBJ2-2, the full variable domain is DSGVTQTPKHLITATGQRVTLRCSPRSGDLSVYWYQQSLDQGLQFLIQYYNGEERAKGNILERFSAQQFPDLHSELNLSSLELGDSALYFCASSVGFAGELFFGEGSRLTVL.

The chain links TRBV6-1 to TRBJ2-1, with 9 bases lining up with TRBD1. CDR3 size: 16 residues. Per germline, CDR1 MNHNS and CDR2 SASEGT. Germline trimming cut 3 bases from V and 5 bases from J; bases unmatched to any gene: 8. In DNA, the CDR3 is TGTGCCAGCAGTGATACAGGGGGCCTTTTTAACAATGAGCAGTTCTTC. It encodes CASSDTGGLFNNEQFF.

The genes are TRBV6-6 and TRBJ2-3; TRBD1 might be the D (7 bases). Germline V gene lookup returns CDR1 MNHNY and CDR2 SVGAGI (reference sequence). The ends were cut back, 8 bases at V and 2 bases at J, with 17 bases in the middle. The CDR3 covers 15 residues. As DNA, the CDR3 is TGTGCCAGCGCCAGGGGGGAGACTTTCACAGATACGCAGTATTTT. It specifies CASARGETFTDTQYF.